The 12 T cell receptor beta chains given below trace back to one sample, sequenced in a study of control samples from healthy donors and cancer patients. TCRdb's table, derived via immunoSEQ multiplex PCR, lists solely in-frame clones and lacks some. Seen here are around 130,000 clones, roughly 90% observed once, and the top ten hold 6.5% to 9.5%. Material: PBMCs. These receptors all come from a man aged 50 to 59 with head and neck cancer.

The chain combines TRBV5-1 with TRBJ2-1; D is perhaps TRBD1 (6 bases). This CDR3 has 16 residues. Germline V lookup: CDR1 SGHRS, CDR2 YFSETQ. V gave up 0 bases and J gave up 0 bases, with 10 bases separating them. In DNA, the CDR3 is TGCGCCAGCAGCTTGGTGCAGGACAGCTCCTACAATGAGCAGTTCTTC. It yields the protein CASSLVQDSSYNEQFF. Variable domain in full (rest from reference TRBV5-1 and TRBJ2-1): KAGVTQTPRYLIKTRGQQVTLSCSPISGHRSVSWYQQTPGQGLQFLFEYFSETQRNKGNFPGRFSGRQFSNSRSEMNVSTLELGDSALYLCASSLVQDSSYNEQFFGPGTRLTVL.

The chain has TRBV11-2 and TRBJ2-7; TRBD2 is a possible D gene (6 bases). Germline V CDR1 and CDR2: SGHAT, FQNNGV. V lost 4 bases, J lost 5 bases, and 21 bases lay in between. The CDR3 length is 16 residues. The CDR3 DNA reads TGTGCCAGCAGCTCCTCCGGCTGGACCCCGGGGGACGAGCAGTACTTC. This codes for CASSSSGWTPGDEQYF.

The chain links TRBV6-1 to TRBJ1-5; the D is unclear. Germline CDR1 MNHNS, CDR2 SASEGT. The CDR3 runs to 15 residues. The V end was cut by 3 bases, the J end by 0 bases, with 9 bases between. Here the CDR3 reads CASSDRGVSNQPQHF. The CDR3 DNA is TGTGCCAGCAGTGATCGGGGTGTTAGCAATCAGCCCCAGCATTTT.

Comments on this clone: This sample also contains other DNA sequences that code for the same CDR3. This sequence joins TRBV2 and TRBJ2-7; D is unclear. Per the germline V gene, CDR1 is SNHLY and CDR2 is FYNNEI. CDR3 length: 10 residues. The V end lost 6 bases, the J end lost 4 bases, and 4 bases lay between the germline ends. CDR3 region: CASSLYEQYF. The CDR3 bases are TGTGCCAGCAGCCTATACGAGCAGTACTTC.

In DNA, the CDR3 is TGTGCCAGCAGCTTTCGATCCGGGGAGCTGTTTTTT. Translating gives CASSFRSGELFF. The chain has TRBV5-8 and TRBJ2-2; D unresolved. This CDR3 spans 12 amino acids. CDR1 is SGHTS and CDR2 is YDEGEE in the germline V gene. The V end was cut by 2 bases, the J end by 6 bases, with 5 bases between.

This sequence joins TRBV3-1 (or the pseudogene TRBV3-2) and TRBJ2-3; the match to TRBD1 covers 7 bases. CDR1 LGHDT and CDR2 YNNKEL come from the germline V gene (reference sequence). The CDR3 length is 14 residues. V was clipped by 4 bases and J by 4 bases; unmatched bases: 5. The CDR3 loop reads CASSPGQGADTQYF. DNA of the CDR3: TGTGCCAGCAGCCCCGGCCAGGGGGCAGATACGCAGTATTTT.

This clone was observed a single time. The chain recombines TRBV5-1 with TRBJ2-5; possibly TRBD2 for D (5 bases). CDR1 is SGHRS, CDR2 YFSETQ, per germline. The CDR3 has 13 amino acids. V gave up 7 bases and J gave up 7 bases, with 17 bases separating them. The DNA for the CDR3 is TGCGCCAGCGAAGAGGGCTGGTCGGGGACCCAGTACTTC. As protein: CASEEGWSGTQYF.

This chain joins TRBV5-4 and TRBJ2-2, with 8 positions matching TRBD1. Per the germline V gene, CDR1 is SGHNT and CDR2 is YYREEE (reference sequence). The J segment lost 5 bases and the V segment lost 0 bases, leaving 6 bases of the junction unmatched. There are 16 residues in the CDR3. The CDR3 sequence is CASSLVGQVKTGELFF. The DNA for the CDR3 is TGTGCCAGCAGCTTGGTGGGACAGGTCAAGACCGGGGAGCTGTTTTTT.

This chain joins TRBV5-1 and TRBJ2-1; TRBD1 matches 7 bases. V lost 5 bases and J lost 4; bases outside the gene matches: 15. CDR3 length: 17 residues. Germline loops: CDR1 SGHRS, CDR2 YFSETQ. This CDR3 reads CASSSLPGTEGYNEQFF. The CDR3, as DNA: TGCGCCAGCAGTTCCCTACCCGGGACAGAGGGGTACAATGAGCAGTTCTTC.

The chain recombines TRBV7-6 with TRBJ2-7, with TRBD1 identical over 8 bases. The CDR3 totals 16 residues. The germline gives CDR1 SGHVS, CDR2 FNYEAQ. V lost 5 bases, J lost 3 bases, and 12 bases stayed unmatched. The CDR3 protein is CASSPGSRTGFYEQYF. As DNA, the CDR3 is TGTGCCAGCAGCCCCGGTAGTCGGACAGGGTTCTACGAGCAGTACTTC.

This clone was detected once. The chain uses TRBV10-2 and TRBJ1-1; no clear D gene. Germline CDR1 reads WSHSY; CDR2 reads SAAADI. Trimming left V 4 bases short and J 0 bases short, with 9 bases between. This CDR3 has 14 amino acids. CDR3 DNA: TGCGCCAGCAGTGGGCGCGGGATGAACACTGAAGCTTTCTTT. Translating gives CASSGRGMNTEAFF.

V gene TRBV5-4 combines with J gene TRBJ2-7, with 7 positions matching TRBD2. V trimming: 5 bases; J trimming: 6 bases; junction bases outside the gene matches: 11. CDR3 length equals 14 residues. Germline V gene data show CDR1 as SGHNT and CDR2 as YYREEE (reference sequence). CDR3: CASSLSGAPGEQYF. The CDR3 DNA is TGTGCCAGCAGTCTGAGCGGGGCTCCTGGCGAGCAGTACTTC.